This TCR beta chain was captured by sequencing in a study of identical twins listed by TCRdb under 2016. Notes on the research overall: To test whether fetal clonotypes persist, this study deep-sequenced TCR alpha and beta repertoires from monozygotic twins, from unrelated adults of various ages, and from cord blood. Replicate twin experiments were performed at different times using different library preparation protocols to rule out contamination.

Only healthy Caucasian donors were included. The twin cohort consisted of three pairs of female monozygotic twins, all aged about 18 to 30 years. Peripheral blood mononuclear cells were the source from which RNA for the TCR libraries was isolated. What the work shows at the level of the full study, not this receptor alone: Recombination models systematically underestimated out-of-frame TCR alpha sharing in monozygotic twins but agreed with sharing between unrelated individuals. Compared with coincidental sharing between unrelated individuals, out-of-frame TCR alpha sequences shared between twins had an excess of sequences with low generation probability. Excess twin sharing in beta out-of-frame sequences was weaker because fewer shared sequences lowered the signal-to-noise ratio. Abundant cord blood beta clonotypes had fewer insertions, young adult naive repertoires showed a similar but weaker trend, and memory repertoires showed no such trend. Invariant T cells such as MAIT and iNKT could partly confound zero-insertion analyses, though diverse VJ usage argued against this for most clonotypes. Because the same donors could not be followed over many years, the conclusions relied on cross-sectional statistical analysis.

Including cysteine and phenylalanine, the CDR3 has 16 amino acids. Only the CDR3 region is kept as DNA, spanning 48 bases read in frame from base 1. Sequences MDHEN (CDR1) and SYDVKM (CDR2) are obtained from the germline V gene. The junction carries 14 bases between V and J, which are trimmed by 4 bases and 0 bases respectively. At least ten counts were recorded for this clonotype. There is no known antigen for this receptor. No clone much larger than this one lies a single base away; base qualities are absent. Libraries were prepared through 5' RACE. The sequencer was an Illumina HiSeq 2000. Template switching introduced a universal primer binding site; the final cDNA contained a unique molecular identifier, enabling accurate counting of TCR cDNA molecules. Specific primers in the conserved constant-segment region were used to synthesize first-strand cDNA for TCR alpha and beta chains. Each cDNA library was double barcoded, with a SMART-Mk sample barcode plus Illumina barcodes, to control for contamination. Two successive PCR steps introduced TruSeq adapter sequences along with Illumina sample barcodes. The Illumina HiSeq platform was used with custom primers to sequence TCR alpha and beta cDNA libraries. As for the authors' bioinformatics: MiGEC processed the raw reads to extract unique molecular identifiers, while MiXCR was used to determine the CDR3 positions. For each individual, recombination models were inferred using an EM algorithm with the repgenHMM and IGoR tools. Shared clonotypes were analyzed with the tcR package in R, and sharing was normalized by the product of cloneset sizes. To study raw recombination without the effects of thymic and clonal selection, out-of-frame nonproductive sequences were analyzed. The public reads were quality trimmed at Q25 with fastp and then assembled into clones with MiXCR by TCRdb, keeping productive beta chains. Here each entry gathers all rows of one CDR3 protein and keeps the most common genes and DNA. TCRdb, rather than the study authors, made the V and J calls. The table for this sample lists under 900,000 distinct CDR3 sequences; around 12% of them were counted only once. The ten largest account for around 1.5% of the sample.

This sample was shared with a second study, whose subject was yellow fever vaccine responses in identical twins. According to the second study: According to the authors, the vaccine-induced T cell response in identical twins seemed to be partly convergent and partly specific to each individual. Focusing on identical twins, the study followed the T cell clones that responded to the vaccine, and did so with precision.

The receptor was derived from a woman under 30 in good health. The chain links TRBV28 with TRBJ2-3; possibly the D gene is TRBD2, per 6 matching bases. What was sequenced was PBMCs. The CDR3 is CASSSRRGPSTDTQYF. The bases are TGTGCCAGCAGTTCACGGCGGGGTCCTAGCACAGATACGCAGTATTTT.